This T cell receptor beta chain appears in the sequencing data of a study of blood T cells in healthy people across ages. Through a sample-barcoded 5' primer and a J-beta primer mix, a second PCR was run for about 6 to 11 cycles. Each CDR3 protein is one row after TCRdb ran MiXCR on the 5' RACE reads. The top ten hold around 14% of the sample, which has about 590,000 distinct CDR3 sequences, about 30% seen once. This clonotype appeared many times. This sequence was found in an elderly woman in good health. Sequencing input: blood.

CDR3 protein: CSAEPGQGDQPQHF. The CDR3, as DNA: TGCAGTGCTGAACCGGGACAGGGGGATCAGCCCCAGCATTTT. This chain uses TRBV20-1 with TRBJ1-5; 11 nucleotides line up with TRBD1. The V gene's germline CDR1 is DFQATT and CDR2 SNEGSKA (reference sequence). J gave up 5 bases and V 5 bases, and 5 bases lay outside the gene matches. There are 14 residues in the CDR3.